Here is one T cell receptor (beta chain) with its context. The target antigen is unknown. The sample is drawn from a study of OX40 agonist ivuxolimab in advanced cancers. Overall study findings and caveats: Both blood CD4+ and CD8+ T cells showed clonal growth by week 6 at 0.1 to 3.0 mg/kg. Some nonresponders likewise displayed low normalized T-cell clonal expansion.

CDR3 length equals 13 residues. V gave up 1 base and J gave up 5 bases; unmatched junction bases: 2. CDR1 is SGHNT, CDR2 YENEEA, per germline. It was autoimmune disease history or systemic immunosuppression that excluded patients. Blood samples were obtained at baseline, cycle 4 day 1, and cycle 7 day 1. TCRdb's copy holds only in-frame clones and misses some; the assay was immunoSEQ multiplex PCR. This sample has more than 50,000 clones, with around 93% found just once. This specimen consisted of CD4+ or CD8+ T cells sorted from blood, obtained in a trial of the OX40 agonist ivuxolimab. The chain employs TRBV11-3 and TRBJ2-7; 7 bases align to TRBD1. This clonotype was sampled from an adult with an advanced solid tumor such as melanoma, head and neck, liver or kidney cancer. The CDR3 protein is CASSLGQGDEQYF. The CDR3 DNA reads TGTGCCAGCAGCTTAGGGCAGGGGGACGAGCAGTACTTC.